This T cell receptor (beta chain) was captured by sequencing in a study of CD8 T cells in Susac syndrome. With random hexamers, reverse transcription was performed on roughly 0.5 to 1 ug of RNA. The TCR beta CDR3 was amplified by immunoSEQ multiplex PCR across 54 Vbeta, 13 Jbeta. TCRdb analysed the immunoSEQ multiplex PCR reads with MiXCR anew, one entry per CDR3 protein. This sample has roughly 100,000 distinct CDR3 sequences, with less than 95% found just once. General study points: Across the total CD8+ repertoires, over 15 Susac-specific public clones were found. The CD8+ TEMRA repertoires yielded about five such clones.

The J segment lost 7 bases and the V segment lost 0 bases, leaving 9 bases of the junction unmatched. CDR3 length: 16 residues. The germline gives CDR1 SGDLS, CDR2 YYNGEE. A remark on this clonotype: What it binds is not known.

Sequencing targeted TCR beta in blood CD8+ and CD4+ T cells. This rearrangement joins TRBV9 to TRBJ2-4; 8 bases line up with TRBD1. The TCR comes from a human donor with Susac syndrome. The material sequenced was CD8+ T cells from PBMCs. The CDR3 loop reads CASSVEVQGARNIQYF. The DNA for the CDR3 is TGTGCCAGCAGCGTAGAGGTTCAGGGGGCGCGCAACATTCAGTACTTC.